This T cell receptor (beta chain) was documented in a study of identical twins. Via MiXCR, TCRdb re-called the 5' RACE reads, giving one row per CDR3 protein. This sample has about 570,000 distinct CDR3 sequences, with approximately 10% found just once. V shed 5 bases and J shed 4 bases, with 15 bases lying between them. The V gene's germline CDR1 is SGHVS and CDR2 FQNEAQ. CDR3 length: 15 residues. Separately, the same data were catalogued under a study of yellow fever vaccine responses in identical twins.

Sample: PBMCs. This rearrangement joins TRBV7-8 to TRBJ2-1; no clear D gene. The clonotype originates from a woman younger than 30 in good health. In DNA form, the CDR3 reads TGTGCCAGCAGCGTTGAGTCCCAGCGATACAATGAGCAGTTCTTC. It codes for CASSVESQRYNEQFF.